This T cell receptor beta chain was sequenced in a study of shared clonotypes between healthy human individuals. The CDR3 covers 15 residues. In germline, CDR1 is SEHNR, CDR2 FQNEAQ (reference sequence). Trimming removed 1 base from V and 4 bases from J, with 13 bases in between. Terminally differentiated effector memory CD45RA+ cells were left out of the naive CD8 fraction, which was CD45RO-negative and positively selected for CCR7. Profiling relied on immunoSEQ multiplex PCR, and the TCRdb table lists in-frame clones only, not all of them. The sample lists some 2.1 million clones; around 96% were seen once.

The sequenced sample was naive CD8+ T cells sorted from blood. The receptor comes from a young man in good health. V gene TRBV7-9 combines with J gene TRBJ1-2; unclear D gene. CDR3 in DNA: TGTGCCAGCAGCTTAGGGTCCCCAGGAAGCTATGGCTACACCTTC. Residues: CASSLGSPGSYGYTF.